The 17 T cell receptor beta chains below come from one sample, sequenced in a study of cytomegalovirus exposure and HLA in healthy donors. The PCR used 60 Vbeta and 13 Jbeta primers. Profiled with immunoSEQ multiplex PCR; TCRdb holds only in-frame clones, not every one. This sample has 150,000 to 200,000 clones, with roughly 86% found just once. What was sequenced was PBMCs. These receptors originate from a girl between 10 and 17 years old in good health and CMV-seropositive.

The chain links TRBV7-2 to TRBJ2-1; D is unclear. Germline assignment: CDR1 SGHTA and CDR2 FQGNSA. V dropped 5 bases and J dropped 7 bases, with 18 bases sitting between them. CDR3 length: 15 residues. DNA for the CDR3: TGTGCCAGCAGCCCCGACTCACATTATGCTAATGAGCAGTTCTTC. It translates to CASSPDSHYANEQFF.

V is TRBV6-5 and J is TRBJ1-1; 10 bases map to TRBD1. With V trimmed by 6 bases and J by 6 bases, 7 bases remained unmatched. The CDR3 extends over 14 amino acids. Per germline, CDR1 MNHEY and CDR2 SVGAGI. CDR3 region: CASRRDRGWSEAFF. CDR3 bases: TGTGCCAGCAGGAGGGACAGGGGTTGGTCTGAAGCTTTCTTT.

This chain connects TRBV12-5 to TRBJ1-1; D gene ambiguous. The germline gives CDR1 LGHNT, CDR2 FRNRAP. This CDR3 contains 14 residues. Trimming stripped 4 bases from V and 7 bases from J, with 16 bases between. The CDR3 coding sequence is TGTGCTAGTGGTTCCACCCTTCTTGGGAGTGAAGCTTTCTTT. It codes for CASGSTLLGSEAFF.

Here the CDR3 DNA reads TGTGCCAGCAGTCGTTTGGAGACCCAGTACTTC. It is translated as CASSRLETQYF. The chain uses TRBV6-5 and TRBJ2-5; D gene unclear. Trimming took off 5 bases at V and 5 bases at J, with 6 bases between the two ends. The CDR3 sequence is 11 residues long. In germline, CDR1 is MNHEY, CDR2 SVGAGI.

This clone was detected once. The CDR3 region is CASTWDRTYEQYF. The DNA of the CDR3 is TGTGCCAGCACCTGGGACAGGACCTACGAGCAGTACTTC. The chain links TRBV5-5 to TRBJ2-7, with TRBD1 matching 8 bases. The V gene's germline CDR1 is SGHKS and CDR2 YYEKEE (reference sequence). This CDR3 is 13 amino acids long. The junction had 4 bases not matched to a gene; V was cut back by 6 bases and J by 2 bases.

The V and J genes are TRBV6-5 and TRBJ2-5, with D perhaps TRBD1 (6 bases). Germline CDR1 and CDR2: MNHEY and SVGAGI. V lost 7 bases, J lost 5 bases, and 11 bases lay in between. CDR3 size: 12 residues. CDR3 in amino acids: CASTGVEETQYF. CDR3 nucleotide sequence: TGTGCCAGCACAGGGGTCGAGGAGACCCAGTACTTC.

The genes are TRBV9 and TRBJ1-5; unclear D gene. Germline V gene sequence: CDR1 SGDLS, CDR2 YYNGEE. The CDR3 contains 15 residues. V was cut by 0 bases and J by 5 bases, with 12 bases left in between. As DNA, the CDR3 is TGTGCCAGCAGCGTAGGCCCGGAGAGCCATCAGCCCCAGCATTTT. It specifies CASSVGPESHQPQHF.

The chain uses TRBV9 and TRBJ1-1; D is undetermined. This CDR3 region has 14 residues. Trimming pared 3 bases from V and 1 base from J, leaving 10 bases between. CDR1 SGDLS and CDR2 YYNGEE come from the germline V gene. CDR3 DNA: TGTGCCAGCAGCGATTCGACGGGGAACACTGAAGCTTTCTTT. Its protein product is CASSDSTGNTEAFF.

The chain uses TRBV5-1 and TRBJ1-4; 7 bases align to TRBD1. This CDR3 is built from 17 residues. Losses at the gene ends were 4 bases for V and 2 bases for J; bases not matched to a gene: 11. From germline, CDR1 is SGHRS and CDR2 YFSETQ. The CDR3 DNA is TGCGCCAGCAGCCGGAAGACAGGGAAGGGGACTAATGAAAAACTGTTTTTT. As protein: CASSRKTGKGTNEKLFF.

This clone has only one observation. V is TRBV11-2 and J is TRBJ2-5, with 12 bases identical to TRBD2. This CDR3 is 16 amino acids long. In germline, CDR1 is SGHAT, CDR2 FQNNGV. V shed 1 base, J shed 2 bases, and the junction held 2 bases outside the gene matches. The CDR3 protein is CASSLGLAGGQETQYF. The CDR3 DNA sequence: TGTGCCAGCAGCTTAGGGCTAGCGGGGGGGCAAGAGACCCAGTACTTC.

This clone was seen a handful of times. This rearrangement joins TRBV6-1 to TRBJ1-2; D unclear. The germline V gene encodes CDR1 MNHNS and CDR2 SASEGT. The CDR3 runs to 14 residues. V dropped 4 bases and J dropped 1 base, with 10 bases sitting between them. CDR3 residues: CASSVVADNYGYTF. DNA for the CDR3: TGTGCCAGCAGTGTCGTGGCGGATAACTATGGCTACACCTTC.

The rearrangement uses TRBV6-1 and TRBJ1-1; a possible D gene is TRBD1 (5 bases). Trimming took 7 bases from V and 4 from J, leaving 10 bases between them. Germline CDR1 MNHNS, CDR2 SASEGT. CDR3 size: 12 residues. The CDR3 sequence: CASTTGFTEAFF. The CDR3 region has the DNA TGTGCCAGCACCACAGGTTTCACTGAAGCTTTCTTT.

The chain links TRBV7-9 to TRBJ1-3; D is unclear. Trimming pared 2 bases from V and 0 bases from J, leaving 8 bases between. This CDR3 is 15 amino acids long. Germline lookup yields CDR1 SEHNR and CDR2 FQNEAQ (reference sequence). CDR3 sequence: CASSLRADSGNTIYF. The CDR3 DNA reads as TGTGCCAGCAGCTTACGAGCCGACTCTGGAAACACCATATATTTT.

The chain employs TRBV7-8 and TRBJ2-7; the match to TRBD1 covers 8 bases. From germline, CDR1 is SGHVS and CDR2 FQNEAQ. Losses at the gene ends were 5 bases for V and 4 bases for J; bases not matched to a gene: 10. This CDR3 has 15 residues. The CDR3 here is CASSPRRDRPYEQYF. The CDR3 DNA reads as TGTGCCAGCAGCCCACGGAGGGACAGGCCGTACGAGCAGTACTTC.

The genes are TRBV5-8 and TRBJ2-7, with D tentatively TRBD1 (6 bases). From germline, CDR1 is SGHTS and CDR2 YDEGEE. The CDR3 sequence is 14 residues long. V was pared by 4 bases and J by 3 bases, with 14 bases between. For the CDR3, the DNA is TGTGCCAGCAGCAGGGCCAGGGGTAACTACGAGCAGTACTTC. Protein sequence: CASSRARGNYEQYF.

This clone was seen a few times. CDR3 residues: CASSLFPNTEAFF. In nucleotides, the CDR3 is TGTGCCAGCAGCCTTTTCCCGAACACTGAAGCTTTCTTT. V gene TRBV5-6 combines with J gene TRBJ1-1; D unclear. Germline V gene lookup returns CDR1 SGHDT and CDR2 YYEEEE. V was shortened by 4 bases and J by 1 base, with 8 bases between the two germline ends. This CDR3 is built from 13 residues.

The chain uses TRBV2 and TRBJ2-5; no firm D call. CDR1 is SNHLY and CDR2 is FYNNEI in the germline V gene. CDR3 length: 15 amino acids. Between the trimmed V and J ends, which lost 3 bases and 5 bases, there was a span of 16 bases. The CDR3 nucleotides are TGTGCCAGCAGTGAGGAGTCCCTGGCACTGGAGACCCAGTACTTC. It specifies CASSEESLALETQYF.